This entry lists 5 T cell receptor beta chains sequenced from one sample in a study of T cell changes during pregnancy in multiple sclerosis. Method: immunoSEQ multiplex PCR; TCRdb's copy keeps in-frame clones and lacks some. The sample lists fewer than 60,000 clones; under 95% were seen once. The material was peripheral blood, obtained in the second trimester of pregnancy. These receptor sequences come from a female donor with multiple sclerosis, enrolled in a pregnancy study.

This clone turned up a few times. The CDR3 DNA follows: TGTGCCAGTAGCACAGGGGGTCCTGAAGCTTTCTTT. Protein: CASSTGGPEAFF. The chain uses TRBV19 and TRBJ1-1; the match to TRBD1 covers 8 bases. CDR3 length: 12 residues. The germline V gene encodes CDR1 LNHDA and CDR2 SQIVND (reference sequence). The V gene end was trimmed by 6 bases and the J gene end by 6 bases; junction bases not matched to a gene: 3.

The rearrangement links TRBV21-1 to TRBJ1-5. TRBV21-1 is a documented pseudogene. The CDR3 contains 17 residues. The DNA for the CDR3 is TGTGCCAGCAGCAAAGAGCATAAGGGACTCTTGAATCAGCCCCAGCATTTT. Protein product: CASSKEHKGLLNQPQHF.

The chain couples TRBV18 to TRBJ1-3, with 9 positions matching TRBD1. V was clipped by 4 bases and J by 0 bases; unmatched bases: 10. The CDR3 runs 18 residues. CDR1 is KGHSH and CDR2 is LQKENI in the germline V gene. In DNA form, the CDR3 reads TGTGCCAGCTCACGGACAGGGGCCCAACCCCTCTCTGGAAACACCATATATTTT. This encodes CASSRTGAQPLSGNTIYF.

This chain connects TRBV29-1 to TRBJ1-1; weak D call: TRBD1 (6 bases). The CDR3 contains 13 residues. Germline-derived CDR1 and CDR2 are SQVTM and ANQGSEA. Trimming took 2 bases from V and 8 from J, leaving 15 bases between them. The CDR3 nucleotides are TGCAGCGTTGAATTGTCAACCAGGGGCGAAGCTTTCTTT. It codes for CSVELSTRGEAFF.

This clone was observed a single time. This chain links TRBV9 with TRBJ2-5; 12 bases align to TRBD1. The germline CDR1 and CDR2 sequences are SGDLS and YYNGEE. The CDR3 has 15 residues. With 5 bases clipped from V and 5 bases from J, the junction kept 7 bases outside the gene matches. Written as DNA, the CDR3 is TGTGCCAGCAGTCCCGGGACAGGGGGCGCGGAGACCCAGTACTTC. Encoded protein: CASSPGTGGAETQYF.